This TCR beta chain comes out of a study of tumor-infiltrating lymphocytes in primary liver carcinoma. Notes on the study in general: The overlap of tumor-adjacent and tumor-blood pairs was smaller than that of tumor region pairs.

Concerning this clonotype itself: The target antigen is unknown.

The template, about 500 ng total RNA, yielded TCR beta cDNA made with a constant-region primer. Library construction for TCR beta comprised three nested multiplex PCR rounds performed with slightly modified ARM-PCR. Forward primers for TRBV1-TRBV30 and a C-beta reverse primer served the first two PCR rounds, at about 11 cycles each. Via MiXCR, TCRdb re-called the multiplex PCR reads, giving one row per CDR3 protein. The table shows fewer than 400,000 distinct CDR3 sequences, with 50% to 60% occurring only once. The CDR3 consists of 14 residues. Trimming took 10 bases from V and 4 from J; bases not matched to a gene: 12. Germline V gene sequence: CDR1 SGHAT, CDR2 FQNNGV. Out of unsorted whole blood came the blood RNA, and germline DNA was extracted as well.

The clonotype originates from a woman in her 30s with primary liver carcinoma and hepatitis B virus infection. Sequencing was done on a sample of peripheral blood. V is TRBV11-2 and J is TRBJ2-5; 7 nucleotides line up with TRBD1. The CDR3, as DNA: TGTGCCAACAGGTTAGACAGGGTGACAGAGACCCAGTACTTC. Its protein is CANRLDRVTETQYF.